Listed here are 3 T cell receptor beta chains from one sample, sequenced in a study of blood T cell repertoires in COVID-19. Only in-frame clones appear in the TCRdb table, and some are missing; sequencing was by immunoSEQ multiplex PCR. This sample yields around 260,000 clones, of which roughly 91% are seen a single time; around 0.84% belongs to the top ten. Sequencing was done on a sample of peripheral blood. The receptors shown here come from a man aged 25 to 40 with acute or convalescent COVID-19.

The chain is built from TRBV29-1 and TRBJ1-5; 9 bases agree with TRBD1. V lost 5 bases, J lost 3 bases, and 2 bases stayed unmatched. The CDR3 extends over 13 amino acids. CDR1 and CDR2 from the germline V gene are SQVTM and ANQGSEA. CDR3 nucleotides: TGCAGCGTTACAGGGGGCTACAATCAGCCCCAGCATTTT. It codes for CSVTGGYNQPQHF.

The chain couples TRBV5-1 to TRBJ2-7; D is possibly TRBD2 (6 bases). The length of the CDR3 is 16 residues. V lost 0 bases to trimming and J lost 2 bases, with 15 bases between them. Germline CDR1 SGHRS, CDR2 YFSETQ. For the CDR3, the DNA is TGCGCCAGCAGCTTGGGGGCCGGGGGAAGTACCTACGAGCAGTACTTC. It specifies CASSLGAGGSTYEQYF.

J is TRBJ1-1 and V is TRBV28; D is perhaps TRBD1 (5 bases). V lost 10 bases and J lost 3, with 12 bases in between. The CDR3 is 12 amino acids. Germline V lookup: CDR1 MDHEN, CDR2 SYDVKM. DNA for the CDR3: TGTGCCACCGCGACAGCATACACTGAAGCTTTCTTT. Translating gives CATATAYTEAFF.